The 19 T cell receptor beta chains reported below all come from one sample, sequenced in a study of read filtering for tumor transcriptome and immune sequencing (TCRdb year 2020). Sequencing instrument: Illumina HiSeq 4000. Starting from roughly 0.4 ug RNA, TCR libraries were constructed with the Immunoverse kit using molecular barcoded adaptors that cover the alpha/delta and beta/gamma chains. TCRdb's own reprocessing of the public reads used fastp at Q25 and MiXCR and kept productive beta chains. Rows merge per CDR3 protein into single entries with the most common DNA and genes. In this sample the table shows 25,000 to 35,000 distinct CDR3 sequences, 13% to 15% of which occur a single time. The ten most abundant clones make up roughly 44% of the sample. The specimen sequenced was a population of CD138-negative cells sorted from bone marrow. Read against the paper, the sample's cell subset or site label means: bone marrow mononuclear cells depleted of CD138+ plasma/myeloma cells by negative magnetic selection. All receptors come from a donor aged 40 or over with multiple myeloma.

The table lists this clonotype with many counts. The chain has TRBV11-2 and TRBJ2-1; TRBD2 is a possible D gene (5 bases). In germline, CDR1 is SGHAT, CDR2 FQNNGV. The length of the CDR3 is 17 residues. The V end lost 0 bases, the J end lost 1 base, and 13 bases lay between the germline ends. CDR3 bases: TGTGCCAGCAGCTTAGAGGTGGGGAGACCTTCCTACAATGAGCAGTTCTTC. Its translation is CASSLEVGRPSYNEQFF.

This chain links TRBV6-1 with TRBJ2-1, with 9 bases that match TRBD1. The CDR3 is made up of 16 amino acids. Unmatched junction bases numbered 13, after V lost 6 bases and J lost 7 bases. Germline lookup yields CDR1 MNHNS and CDR2 SASEGT. As DNA, the CDR3 is TGTGCCAGCAGCCACGTACCGGGACAGGGAGGAAATGAGCAGTTCTTC. Its protein product is CASSHVPGQGGNEQFF.

There are many counts of this clonotype. The chain employs TRBV6-4 and TRBJ2-1, with D uncertain. Germline loops: CDR1 MRHNA, CDR2 SNTAGT. Deletions cut 0 bases from V and 6 bases from J, with 9 bases between. This CDR3 is 14 amino acids long. Here the CDR3 reads CASSDSLGRNEQFF. CDR3 DNA: TGTGCCAGCAGTGACTCGTTAGGGCGCAATGAGCAGTTCTTC.

This clonotype was detected many times. This chain links TRBV5-1 with TRBJ1-4; a possible D gene is TRBD1 (6 bases). With 0 bases removed from V and 7 bases from J, the gap between germline ends came to 13 bases. This CDR3 contains 15 residues. The germline CDR1 and CDR2 sequences are SGHRS and YFSETQ. In DNA form, the CDR3 reads TGCGCCAGCAGCTTGGGTACAGGGAGAGGTGAAAAACTGTTTTTT. Translating it yields CASSLGTGRGEKLFF.

The table lists this clonotype with many counts. The chain uses TRBV3-1 and TRBJ2-3; unclear D gene. The length of the CDR3 is 16 residues. Germline V gene lookup returns CDR1 LGHDT and CDR2 YNNKEL (reference sequence). The germline V and J ends were trimmed by 1 base and 4 bases, with 15 bases remaining between them. This CDR3 reads CASSQVTWGLPDTQYF. In nucleotides, the CDR3 is TGTGCCAGCAGCCAAGTGACCTGGGGATTACCAGATACGCAGTATTTT.

This clonotype was detected many times. The rearrangement links TRBV12-3 or TRBV12-4 to TRBJ1-1, with D tentatively TRBD1 (6 bases). The CDR3 runs 16 residues. With 3 bases removed from V and 4 bases from J, the gap between germline ends came to 18 bases. CDR3 residues: CASSFGQSPRGTEAFF. The CDR3 nucleotides read TGTGCCAGCAGTTTTGGACAGAGCCCCCGAGGCACTGAAGCTTTCTTT.

The table lists this clonotype with a few counts. Possible read error: a much larger clone is one base away. This chain uses TRBV29-1 with TRBJ2-2; tentative D call: TRBD2 (6 bases). This CDR3 has 14 residues. Germline V gene lookup returns CDR1 SQVTM and CDR2 ANQGSEA. The CDR3 spells CSTPVGSWAGGLFF. The DNA for the CDR3 is TGCAGCACACCCGTCGGGAGCTGGGCCGGGGGGCTGTTTTTT.

The chain joins TRBV28 to TRBJ2-5, with TRBD2 matching over 9 bases. This CDR3 spans 17 amino acids. Germline-derived CDR1 and CDR2 are MDHEN and SYDVKM. The V gene end was trimmed by 3 bases and the J gene end by 5 bases; junction bases not matched to a gene: 13. CDR3 protein: CASSFDGGRAGRETQYF. The CDR3 DNA reads as TGTGCCAGCAGTTTTGATGGCGGGAGGGCCGGTAGGGAGACCCAGTACTTC.

This clonotype was found many times. This chain uses TRBV5-1 with TRBJ2-7; perhaps TRBD2 as D (5 bases). CDR1 is SGHRS, CDR2 YFSETQ, per germline. V lost 2 bases to trimming and J lost 3 bases, with 15 bases between them. The CDR3 covers 15 residues. CDR3 sequence (DNA): TGCGCCAGCAGCTTTACGCCCAGCGGCCACTACGAGCAGTACTTC. This codes for CASSFTPSGHYEQYF.

This clonotype occurred many times. The genes are TRBV7-9 and TRBJ2-7; 7 positions match TRBD2. The V and J ends lost 5 bases and 4 bases, in that order; junction bases with no gene match: 5. CDR3 length: 13 residues. CDR1 and CDR2 (germline): SEHNR, FQNEAQ (reference sequence). CDR3 nucleotide sequence: TGTGCCAGCAGCCTCAGCGGGGAATACGAGCAGTACTTC. Amino acids: CASSLSGEYEQYF.

This clonotype was seen repeatedly, ten times or more. The gene calls are TRBV24-1 and TRBJ1-2; TRBD1 is a possible D gene (5 bases). Germline V lookup: CDR1 KGHDR, CDR2 SFDVKD. Between the trimmed V and J ends, which lost 5 bases and 2 bases, there was a span of 23 bases. The CDR3 has 18 amino acids. CDR3 sequence reads: CATSGEGQGGPPNYGYTF. CDR3 bases: TGTGCCACCAGTGGTGAGGGGCAGGGTGGACCACCCAACTATGGCTACACCTTC.

The sample holds many counts of this clonotype. This sequence joins TRBV7-9 and TRBJ1-1; D uncertain. Germline values: CDR1 SEHNR, CDR2 FQNEAQ (reference sequence). Trimming removed 2 bases at V and 2 bases at J, with 9 bases between. This CDR3 comprises 14 residues. CDR3 coding DNA: TGTGCCAGCAGCTTACAAACAGATAACACTGAAGCTTTCTTT. It encodes CASSLQTDNTEAFF.

This clonotype has only a few counts. This chain uses TRBV20-1 with TRBJ1-3; weak D call: TRBD1 (5 bases). This CDR3 comprises 13 residues. Germline CDR1 reads DFQATT; CDR2 reads SNEGSKA (reference sequence). V lost 6 bases, J lost 0 bases, and 9 bases lay in between. CDR3 in DNA: TGCAGTGCCGGACACAGCTCTGGAAACACCATATATTTT. Protein product: CSAGHSSGNTIYF.

This clonotype was counted many times. CDR3 sequence reads: CASSPPSSGSHGELFF. The DNA for the CDR3 is TGTGCCAGCTCACCACCGTCTAGCGGGAGTCACGGGGAGCTGTTTTTT. This chain uses TRBV18 with TRBJ2-2, with TRBD2 matching 10 bases. This CDR3 is built from 16 residues. Germline V gene data show CDR1 as KGHSH and CDR2 as LQKENI. Losses at the gene ends were 0 bases for V and 7 bases for J; bases not matched to a gene: 5.

This clonotype came up many times. V gene TRBV11-2 combines with J gene TRBJ2-5; D remains ambiguous. Trimming shortened V by 6 bases and J by 4 bases, and 9 bases separated the two germline ends. The CDR3 contains 12 residues. Germline loops: CDR1 SGHAT, CDR2 FQNNGV. CDR3 nucleotides: TGTGCCAGCAGTTTAAATGCAGAGACCCAGTACTTC. The encoded protein is CASSLNAETQYF.

Many counts were recorded for this clonotype. V usage is TRBV25-1 and J usage is TRBJ2-1, with 10 positions matching TRBD2. There are 15 residues in the CDR3. With V trimmed by 5 bases and J by 8 bases, 9 bases remained unmatched. Germline V gene sequence: CDR1 MGHDK, CDR2 SYGVNS. CDR3 sequence: CASSKSAGGRDEQFF. CDR3 nucleotides: TGTGCCAGCAGTAAATCAGCGGGAGGGAGGGATGAGCAGTTCTTC.

This clonotype was counted a few times. A much larger clone differs by one base, so this may be a read error. V usage is TRBV7-9 and J usage is TRBJ2-7; TRBD2 matches at 14 bases. The CDR3 is 15 residues long. Germline V gene lookup returns CDR1 SEHNR and CDR2 FQNEAQ (reference sequence). V was clipped by 5 bases and J by 5 bases; unmatched bases: 5. The CDR3 DNA follows: TGTGCCAGCAGCAAAACGGGACTAGCGGGAGACGAGCAGTACTTC. Protein sequence: CASSKTGLAGDEQYF.

As to this clonotype: Because it lacks the conserved phenylalanine or tryptophan at the end, this CDR3 is likely a read error. The rearrangement links TRBV3-1 to TRBJ2-3; 9 nucleotides line up with TRBD2. This CDR3 region has 18 residues. Germline loops: CDR1 LGHDT, CDR2 YNNKEL (reference sequence). The CDR3, as DNA: TGTGCCTGCAGCCAGATACCCACTAGCGGGCCTAGCACAGATACGCAGTATCTT. The encoded protein is CACSQIPTSGPSTDTQYL.

In its sample, this clonotype was seen many times. The genes are TRBV6-1 and TRBJ1-2; D is undetermined. CDR1 is MNHNS, CDR2 SASEGT, per germline. CDR3 length: 15 residues. Trimming removed 6 bases at V and 4 bases at J, with 18 bases between. The CDR3 coding sequence is TGTGCCAGCAGCTTTCGGCCCCTAAACGGCTATGGCTACACCTTC. It specifies CASSFRPLNGYGYTF.